The clone carrying this T cell receptor beta chain was observed a handful of times. The antigen remains undetermined. This entry is derived from a study of identical twins. The CDR3 has 12 amino acids. With 2 bases removed from V and 10 bases from J, the gap between germline ends came to 11 bases. TCRdb reprocessed the 5' RACE reads via MiXCR and lists one record per CDR3 protein. This sample has 750,000 to 950,000 distinct CDR3 sequences; around 12% occur once, and the top ten carry around 1.5%. Study-wide results and caveats: Zero-insertion analyses could be partly confounded by invariant MAIT and iNKT cells. Memory repertoires showed no such pattern, whereas abundant cord blood beta clonotypes carried fewer insertions.

The donors were all healthy and Caucasian. The data also belong to a second study, concerning yellow fever vaccine responses in identical twins. That publication notes: Twin vaccine T cell responses reportedly seemed partly convergent, partly personalized.

The material sequenced was PBMCs. This chain links TRBV12-3 or TRBV12-4 with TRBJ1-2; the D is unclear. This TCR was sampled from a woman in her late teens or twenties in good health. The CDR3 DNA reads as TGTGCCAGCAGTTTATCCAGGCGGGACTACACCTTC. Amino acids: CASSLSRRDYTF.